This entry concerns a single TCR beta chain. Germline CDR1 and CDR2: SGHTA and FQGNSA. The CDR3 totals 15 residues. Deletions cut 6 bases from V and 0 bases from J, with 15 bases between. The data belong to a study of blood T cell repertoires in COVID-19. Study-level background: Sample material is recorded as cDNA or gDNA derived from T cells, B-cell-depleted T cells, or PBMCs.

Original methodology: Estimation of nucleated cell counts was performed using reference gene primer amplification. TCRdb's copy holds only in-frame clones and misses some; the assay was immunoSEQ multiplex PCR. V and J calls and clone size are given by that table; D and trimming were obtained from the DNA. The sample has a few hundred thousand clones, approximately 80% seen once. This sequence originates from a middle-aged man who had recovered from COVID-19. Sequencing used peripheral blood. This chain joins TRBV7-2 and TRBJ2-7, with D perhaps matching TRBD2 (5 bases). Here the CDR3 reads CASSPRSGNSYEQYF. Here the CDR3 DNA reads TGTGCCAGCAGTCCGAGAAGCGGAAACTCCTACGAGCAGTACTTC.